This TCR beta chain was identified during a study of blood T cell repertoires in COVID-19. With V trimmed by 4 bases and J by 7 bases, 11 bases remained unmatched. Germline lookup yields CDR1 SGHRS and CDR2 YFSETQ. CDR3 size: 16 residues. The assay was immunoSEQ multiplex PCR, and TCRdb's table has in-frame clones only and misses some. The sample has 100,000 to 120,000 clones, approximately 80% seen once; the top ten hold roughly 14%. The chain employs TRBV5-1 and TRBJ2-2; 9 nucleotides align to TRBD2. The sequence was collected from a woman of 80 years or more with acute or convalescent COVID-19. Sequenced input: peripheral blood. The DNA of the CDR3 is TGCGCCAGCAGCGTTAATAGCGGGAGTTCGTTCGGGGAGCTGTTTTTT. Translation gives CASSVNSGSSFGELFF.